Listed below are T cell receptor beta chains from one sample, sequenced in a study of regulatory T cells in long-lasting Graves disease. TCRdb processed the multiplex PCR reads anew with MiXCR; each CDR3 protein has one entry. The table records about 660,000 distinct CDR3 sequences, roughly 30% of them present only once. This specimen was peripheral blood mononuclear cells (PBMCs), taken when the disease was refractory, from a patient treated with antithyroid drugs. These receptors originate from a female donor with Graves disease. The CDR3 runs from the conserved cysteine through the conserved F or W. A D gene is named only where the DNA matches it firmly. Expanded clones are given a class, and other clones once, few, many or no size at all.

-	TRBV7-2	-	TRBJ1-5	TGTGCCAGCAGCTTAGCATCTCAACCCCAGCATTTT	CASSLASQPQHF
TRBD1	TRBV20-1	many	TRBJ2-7	TGCAGTGCTCAGAGGATGGGGACAGGCTCCTACGAGCAGTACTTC	CSAQRMGTGSYEQYF
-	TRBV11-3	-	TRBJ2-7	TGTGCCAGCAGCTTAGGTCTAGTAACGGCCAGCCGCTACGAGCAGTACTTC	CASSLGLVTASRYEQYF
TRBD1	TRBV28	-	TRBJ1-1	TGTGCCAGCAGCTTAGGGGGGGGACAGTACTTTTTAGAAGCTTTCTTT	CASSLGGGQYFLEAFF
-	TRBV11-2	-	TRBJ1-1	TGTACCAGCAGGTCACAGCGGATCACTGAAGCTTTCTTT	CTSRSQRITEAFF
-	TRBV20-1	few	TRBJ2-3	TGCAGTGCTAGAGGATCTAGCGGACAGTACACAGATACGCAGTATTTT	CSARGSSGQYTDTQYF
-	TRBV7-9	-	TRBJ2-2	TGTGCCAGCAGCCCAGGGGCGGGGGCGTTCACCGGGGAGCTGTTTTTT	CASSPGAGAFTGELFF
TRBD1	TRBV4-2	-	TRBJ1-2	TGTGCCAGCAGCCGCCAAGCCGGGACGACAGGGACGTATGGCTACACCTTC	CASSRQAGTTGTYGYTF
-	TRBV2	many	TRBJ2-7	TGTGCCAGCAGTGCCGGACTCTCCTACGAGCAGTACTTC	CASSAGLSYEQYF
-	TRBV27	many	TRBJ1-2	TGTGCCAGCAGAGCGAACAGCGCGCTGCGCTATGGCTACACCTTC	CASRANSALRYGYTF
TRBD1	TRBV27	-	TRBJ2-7	TGTGCCAGCACCGGACAGGCCCCTTGGTCCATCTACGAGCAGTACTTC	CASTGQAPWSIYEQYF
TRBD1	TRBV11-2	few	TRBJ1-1	TGTGCCAGCAGCTCCAACAGGGGGCGGACATTGAACACTGAAGCTTTCTTT	CASSSNRGRTLNTEAFF
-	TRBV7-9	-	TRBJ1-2	TGTGCCAGCAGCCAACCGACAGAATCGAACTATGGCTACACCTTC	CASSQPTESNYGYTF
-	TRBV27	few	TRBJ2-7	TGTGCCAGCAGCCCCCGAGGGGCGGCCTACGAGCAGTACTTC	CASSPRGAAYEQYF
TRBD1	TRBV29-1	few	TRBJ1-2	TGCAGCGTTTTGACAGGGGACAAGGGCTACACCTTC	CSVLTGDKGYTF
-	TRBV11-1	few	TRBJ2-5	TGTGCCAGCAGCTTAGCGGGACAACCCGGAGAGACCCAGTACTTC	CASSLAGQPGETQYF
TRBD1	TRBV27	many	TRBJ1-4	TGTGCCAGCAGTTACAGGGGGCCTGAAGAAAAACTGTTTTTT	CASSYRGPEEKLFF
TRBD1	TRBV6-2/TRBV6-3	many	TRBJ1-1	TGTGCCAGCACTCCGCAGGGGGCGGGTGAAGCTTTCTTT	CASTPQGAGEAFF
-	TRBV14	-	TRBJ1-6	TGTGCCAGCAGCCAAGCAATTAGGGGTAATTCACCCCTCCACTTT	CASSQAIRGNSPLHF
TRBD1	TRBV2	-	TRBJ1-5	TGTGCCAGCAGTGGGACAGGGGGTAGGGGGACTCGACAGCCCCAGCATTTT	CASSGTGGRGTRQPQHF
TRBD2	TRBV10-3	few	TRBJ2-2	TGTGCCATCAAAGCTAGCGGGGTAAACACCGGGGAGCTGTTTTTT	CAIKASGVNTGELFF
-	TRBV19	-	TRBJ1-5	TGTGCCAGTAGACCGGAGGAGGCAGAAATACAGCCCCAGCATTTT	CASRPEEAEIQPQHF
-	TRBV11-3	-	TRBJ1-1	TGTGCCAGCAGCTTAGATCGGGGAGGCGCCCAAAACACTGAAGCTTTCTTT	CASSLDRGGAQNTEAFF
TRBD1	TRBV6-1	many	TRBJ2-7	TGTGCCAGCAGGCAGGGACAGACCTACGAGCAGTACTTC	CASRQGQTYEQYF